Included here is one T cell receptor (beta chain) sequence, with context. Its target antigen remains unknown. One base away there is no much larger clone; base qualities are not given. Library generation was performed with PCR. The sequencer listed for this sample is Illumina HiSeq 2500. TCR library preparation used molecular barcoding, with unique molecular identifiers applied to normalize quantification of the TCRbeta repertoire. The raw public data were reprocessed by TCRdb itself: fastp quality trimming at Q25, MiXCR clonotype calling, in-frame beta chains only. Rows with one shared CDR3 protein collapse into an entry with the most common genes and DNA. The sample table lists nearly 550,000 distinct CDR3 sequences, around 19% of them with a count of one. Roughly 3.3% of the sample belongs to the ten largest clones. The CDR3, from cysteine to phenylalanine, totals 17 residues. Kept here is only the CDR3 DNA, which spans 51 bases and is read in frame from base 1. The junction shows trimming of 3 bases on V and 0 bases on J, plus 16 bases between the germline ends. CDR1 SGHRS and CDR2 YFSETQ were looked up in the germline V gene.

The sample is drawn from a study of T-cell reconstitution after alpha-beta-depleted transplantation in children (dated by TCRdb to the mid-2010s). A note on the overall study: Using TCR repertoire profiling, the study quantitatively followed how T-cell immune reconstitution unfolded in children after TCRalphabeta/CD19-depleted allogeneic hematopoietic cell transplantation.

The chain is made from TRBV5-1 and TRBJ2-1; the D call is tentative, TRBD1 or TRBD2, as each matches 5 bases. The specimen comprised PBMCs from the stem cell graft donor, sampled from the stem cell graft. The sequence was obtained from a human donor who donated a stem cell graft to a child with acute lymphoblastic leukemia. The DNA is as follows: TGCGCCAGCAGCTATCTTATGGGGGTAAGCTCCTACAATGAGCAGTTCTTC. It is translated as CASSYLMGVSSYNEQFF.